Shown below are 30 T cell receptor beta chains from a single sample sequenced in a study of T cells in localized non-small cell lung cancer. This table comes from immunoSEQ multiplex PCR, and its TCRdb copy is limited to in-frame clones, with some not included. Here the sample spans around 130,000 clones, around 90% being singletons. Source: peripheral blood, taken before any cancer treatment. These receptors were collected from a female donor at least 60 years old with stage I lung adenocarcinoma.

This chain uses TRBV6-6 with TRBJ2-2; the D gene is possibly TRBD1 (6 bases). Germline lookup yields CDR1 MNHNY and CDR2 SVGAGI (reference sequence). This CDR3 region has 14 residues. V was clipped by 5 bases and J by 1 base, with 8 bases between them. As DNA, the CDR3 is TGTGCCAGCAGTAACAGGGTGAACACCGGGGAGCTGTTTTTT. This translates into CASSNRVNTGELFF.

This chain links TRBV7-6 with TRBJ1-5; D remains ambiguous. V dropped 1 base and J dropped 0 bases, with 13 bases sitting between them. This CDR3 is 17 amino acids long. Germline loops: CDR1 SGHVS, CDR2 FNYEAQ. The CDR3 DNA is TGTGCCAGCAGCTTAGGGGTGGATCTTACTAGCAATCAGCCCCAGCATTTT. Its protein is CASSLGVDLTSNQPQHF.

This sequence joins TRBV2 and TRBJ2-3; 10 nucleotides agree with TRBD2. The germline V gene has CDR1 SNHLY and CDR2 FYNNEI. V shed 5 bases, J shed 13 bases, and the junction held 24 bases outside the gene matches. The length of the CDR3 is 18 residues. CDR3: CASSLTPLRTSGDREEYF. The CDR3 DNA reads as TGTGCCAGCAGTCTCACACCCCTAAGGACTAGCGGCGACCGTGAGGAGTATTTT.

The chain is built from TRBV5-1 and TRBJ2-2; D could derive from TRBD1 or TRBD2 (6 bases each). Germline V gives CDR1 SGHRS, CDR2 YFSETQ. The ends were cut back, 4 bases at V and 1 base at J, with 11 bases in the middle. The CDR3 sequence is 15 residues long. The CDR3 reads CASSAGHMNTGELFF. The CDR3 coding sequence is TGCGCCAGCAGCGCGGGACATATGAACACCGGGGAGCTGTTTTTT.

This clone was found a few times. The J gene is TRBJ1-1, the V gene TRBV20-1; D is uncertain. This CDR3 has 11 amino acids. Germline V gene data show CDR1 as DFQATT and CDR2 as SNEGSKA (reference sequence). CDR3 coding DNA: TGCAGCTATTCGGGGAACACTGAAGCTTTCTTT. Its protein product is CSYSGNTEAFF.

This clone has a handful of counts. This CDR3 reads CASLPVSGVGYTF. Here the CDR3 DNA reads TGTGCCAGCCTCCCCGTGTCAGGGGTTGGCTACACCTTC. V and J are TRBV2 and TRBJ1-2; D perhaps matches TRBD1 (6 bases). The V gene's germline CDR1 is SNHLY and CDR2 FYNNEI. Trimming shortened V by 8 bases and J by 7 bases, and 17 bases separated the two germline ends. The CDR3 runs 13 residues.

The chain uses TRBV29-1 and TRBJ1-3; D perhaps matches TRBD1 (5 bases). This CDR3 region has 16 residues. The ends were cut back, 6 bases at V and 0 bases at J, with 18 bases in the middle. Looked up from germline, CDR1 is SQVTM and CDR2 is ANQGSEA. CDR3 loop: CSVAHLAGHSGNTIYF. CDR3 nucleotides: TGCAGCGTCGCCCACCTTGCAGGGCACTCTGGAAACACCATATATTTT.

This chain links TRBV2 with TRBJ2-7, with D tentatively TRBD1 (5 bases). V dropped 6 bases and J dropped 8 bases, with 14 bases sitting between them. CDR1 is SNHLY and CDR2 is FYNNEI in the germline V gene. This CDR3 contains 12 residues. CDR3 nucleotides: TGTGCCAGCAGGGAGACAGCAAGGCAGCAGTACTTC. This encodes CASRETARQQYF.

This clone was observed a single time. In DNA, the CDR3 is TGTGCCAGCAGTTTAGTTGGCTATGGCTACACCTTC. This codes for CASSLVGYGYTF. V and J are TRBV28 and TRBJ1-2, with D unclear. The ends were cut back, 2 bases at V and 4 bases at J, with 5 bases in the middle. The V gene's germline CDR1 is MDHEN and CDR2 SYDVKM. The CDR3 totals 12 residues.

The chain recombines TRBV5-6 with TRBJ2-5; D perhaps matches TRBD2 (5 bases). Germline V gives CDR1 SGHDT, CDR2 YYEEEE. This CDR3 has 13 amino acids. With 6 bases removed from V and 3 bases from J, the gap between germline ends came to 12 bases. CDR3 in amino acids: CASTRGIKETQYF. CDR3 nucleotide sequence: TGTGCCAGCACCCGAGGGATAAAAGAGACCCAGTACTTC. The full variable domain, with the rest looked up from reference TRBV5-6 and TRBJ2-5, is DAGVTQSPTHLIKTRGQQVTLRCSPKSGHDTVSWYQQALGQGPQFIFQYYEEEERQRGNFPDRFSGHQFPNYSSELNVNALLLGDSALYLCASTRGIKETQYFGPGTRLLVL.

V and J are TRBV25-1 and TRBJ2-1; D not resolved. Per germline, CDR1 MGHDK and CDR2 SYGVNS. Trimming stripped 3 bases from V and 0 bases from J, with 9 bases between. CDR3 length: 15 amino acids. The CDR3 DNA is TGTGCCAGCAGTGACCCTCTTACCTCCTACAATGAGCAGTTCTTC. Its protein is CASSDPLTSYNEQFF.

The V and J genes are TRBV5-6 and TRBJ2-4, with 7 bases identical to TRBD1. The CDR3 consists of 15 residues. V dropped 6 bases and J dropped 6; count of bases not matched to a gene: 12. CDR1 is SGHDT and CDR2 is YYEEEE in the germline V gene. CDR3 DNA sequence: TGTGCCAGCATTTCCCGGGCAGGGGGTGGAAACATTCAGTACTTC. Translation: CASISRAGGGNIQYF.

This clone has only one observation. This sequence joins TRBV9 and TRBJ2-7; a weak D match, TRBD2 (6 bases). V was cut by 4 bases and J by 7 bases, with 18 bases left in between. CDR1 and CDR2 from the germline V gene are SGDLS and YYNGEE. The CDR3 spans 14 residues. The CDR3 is CASSQGLLGGEQYF. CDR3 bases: TGTGCCAGCAGCCAGGGACTCCTGGGTGGGGAGCAGTACTTC.

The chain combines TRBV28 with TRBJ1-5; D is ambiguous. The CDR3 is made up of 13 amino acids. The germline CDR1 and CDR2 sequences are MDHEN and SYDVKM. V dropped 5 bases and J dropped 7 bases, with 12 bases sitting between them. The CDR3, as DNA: TGTGCCAGCAGTCCTGGACCGTTGCAGCCCCAGCATTTT. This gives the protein CASSPGPLQPQHF.

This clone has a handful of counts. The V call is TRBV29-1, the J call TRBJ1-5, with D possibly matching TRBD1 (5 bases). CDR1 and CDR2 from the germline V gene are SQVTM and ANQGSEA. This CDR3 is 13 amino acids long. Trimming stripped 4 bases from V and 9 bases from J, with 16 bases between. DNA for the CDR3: TGCAGCGTTGTAGATGGGGCCACGGGGCCCCAGCATTTT. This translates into CSVVDGATGPQHF.

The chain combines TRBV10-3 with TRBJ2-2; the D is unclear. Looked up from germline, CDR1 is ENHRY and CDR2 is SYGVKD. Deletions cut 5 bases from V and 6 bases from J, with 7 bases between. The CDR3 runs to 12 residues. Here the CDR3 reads CAISKGPGELFF. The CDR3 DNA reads TGTGCCATCAGTAAGGGCCCCGGGGAGCTGTTTTTT.

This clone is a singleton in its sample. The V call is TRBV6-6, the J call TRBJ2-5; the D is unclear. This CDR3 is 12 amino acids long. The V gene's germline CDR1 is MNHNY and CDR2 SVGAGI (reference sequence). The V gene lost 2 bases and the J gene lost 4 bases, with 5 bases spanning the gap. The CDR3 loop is CASSYPIETQYF. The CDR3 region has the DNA TGTGCCAGCAGTTACCCGATAGAGACCCAGTACTTC.

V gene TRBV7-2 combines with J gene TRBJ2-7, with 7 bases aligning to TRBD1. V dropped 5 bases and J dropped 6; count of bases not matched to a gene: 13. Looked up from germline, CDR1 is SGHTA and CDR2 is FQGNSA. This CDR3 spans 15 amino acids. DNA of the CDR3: TGTGCCAGCAGCCCCAACGACAGGGCCATGATCGAGCAGTACTTC. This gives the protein CASSPNDRAMIEQYF.

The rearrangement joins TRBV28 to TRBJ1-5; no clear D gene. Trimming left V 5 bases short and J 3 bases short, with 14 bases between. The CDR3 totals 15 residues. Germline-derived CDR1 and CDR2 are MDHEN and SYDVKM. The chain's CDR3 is CASSPHSGHNQPQHF. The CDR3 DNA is TGTGCCAGCAGTCCGCATAGCGGGCACAATCAGCCCCAGCATTTT.

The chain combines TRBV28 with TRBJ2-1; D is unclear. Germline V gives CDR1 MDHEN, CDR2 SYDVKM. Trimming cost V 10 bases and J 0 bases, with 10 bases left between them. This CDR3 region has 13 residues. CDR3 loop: CAIRPSSYNEQFF. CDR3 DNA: TGTGCCATCCGACCCAGCTCCTACAATGAGCAGTTCTTC. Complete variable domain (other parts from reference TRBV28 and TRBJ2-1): DVKVTQSSRYLVKRTGEKVFLECVQDMDHENMFWYRQDPGLGLRLIYFSYDVKMKEKGDIPEGYSVSREKKERFSLILESASTNQTSMYLCAIRPSSYNEQFFGPGTRLTVL.

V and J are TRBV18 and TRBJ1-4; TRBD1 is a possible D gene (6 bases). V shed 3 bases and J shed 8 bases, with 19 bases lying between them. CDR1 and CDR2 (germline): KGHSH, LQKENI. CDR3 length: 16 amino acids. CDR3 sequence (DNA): TGTGCCAGCTCACCTCGCCCTCCGACAGGTGGCGAAAAACTGTTTTTT. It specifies CASSPRPPTGGEKLFF.

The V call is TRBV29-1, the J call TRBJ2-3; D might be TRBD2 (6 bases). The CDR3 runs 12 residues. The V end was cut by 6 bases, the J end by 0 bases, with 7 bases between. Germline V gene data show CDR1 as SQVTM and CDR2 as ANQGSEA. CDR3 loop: CSVGTSTDTQYF. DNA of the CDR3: TGCAGCGTGGGGACTAGCACAGATACGCAGTATTTT.

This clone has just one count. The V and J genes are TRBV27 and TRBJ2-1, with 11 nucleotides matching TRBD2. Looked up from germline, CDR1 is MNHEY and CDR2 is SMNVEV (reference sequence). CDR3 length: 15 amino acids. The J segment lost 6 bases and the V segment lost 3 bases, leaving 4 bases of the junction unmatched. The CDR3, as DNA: TGTGCCAGCAGTTTGGGTAGCGGGAGGGTCAATGAGCAGTTCTTC. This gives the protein CASSLGSGRVNEQFF.

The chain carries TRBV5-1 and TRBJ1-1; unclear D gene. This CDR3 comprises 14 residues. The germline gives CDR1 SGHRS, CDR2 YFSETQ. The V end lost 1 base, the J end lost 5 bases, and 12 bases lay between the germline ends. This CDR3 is CASSLMTLGTEAFF. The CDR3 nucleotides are TGCGCCAGCAGCTTGATGACCCTTGGGACTGAAGCTTTCTTT. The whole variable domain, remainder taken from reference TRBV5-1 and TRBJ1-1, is KAGVTQTPRYLIKTRGQQVTLSCSPISGHRSVSWYQQTPGQGLQFLFEYFSETQRNKGNFPGRFSGRQFSNSRSEMNVSTLELGDSALYLCASSLMTLGTEAFFGQGTRLTVV.

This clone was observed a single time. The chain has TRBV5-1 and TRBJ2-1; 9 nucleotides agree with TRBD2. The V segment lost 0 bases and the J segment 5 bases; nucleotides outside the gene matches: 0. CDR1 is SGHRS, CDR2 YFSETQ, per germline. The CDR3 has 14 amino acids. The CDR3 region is CASSLASGDNEQFF. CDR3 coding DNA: TGCGCCAGCAGCTTGGCTAGCGGGGACAATGAGCAGTTCTTC.

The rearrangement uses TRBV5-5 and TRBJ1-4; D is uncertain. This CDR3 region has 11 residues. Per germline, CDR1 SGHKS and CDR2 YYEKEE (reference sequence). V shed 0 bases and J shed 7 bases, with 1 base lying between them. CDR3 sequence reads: CASSLGEKLFF. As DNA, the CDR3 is TGTGCCAGCAGCTTGGGTGAAAAACTGTTTTTT. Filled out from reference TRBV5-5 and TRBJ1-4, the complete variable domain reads DAGVTQSPTHLIKTRGQQVTLRCSPISGHKSVSWYQQVLGQGPQFIFQYYEKEERGRGNFPDRFSARQFPNYSSELNVNALLLGDSALYLCASSLGEKLFFGSGTQLSVL.

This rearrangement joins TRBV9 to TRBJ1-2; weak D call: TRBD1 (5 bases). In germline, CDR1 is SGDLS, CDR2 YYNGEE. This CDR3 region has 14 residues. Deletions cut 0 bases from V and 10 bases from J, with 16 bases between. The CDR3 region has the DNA TGTGCCAGCAGCGTAGGCCCAAGGGGCTTCGACTACACCTTC. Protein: CASSVGPRGFDYTF.

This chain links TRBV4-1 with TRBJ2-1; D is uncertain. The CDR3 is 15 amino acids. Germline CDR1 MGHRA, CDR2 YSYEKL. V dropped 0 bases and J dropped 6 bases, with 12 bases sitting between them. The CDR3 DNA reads TGCGCCAGCAGCCAAGATTCGGTAGCTCTCAATGAGCAGTTCTTC. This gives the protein CASSQDSVALNEQFF.

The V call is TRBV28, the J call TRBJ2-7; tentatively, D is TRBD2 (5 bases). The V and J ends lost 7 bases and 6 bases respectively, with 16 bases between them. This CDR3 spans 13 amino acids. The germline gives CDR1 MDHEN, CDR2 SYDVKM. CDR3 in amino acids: CASTLEGVGEQYF. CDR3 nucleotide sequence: TGTGCCAGCACATTAGAGGGAGTGGGCGAGCAGTACTTC. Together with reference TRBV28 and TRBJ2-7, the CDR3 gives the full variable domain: DVKVTQSSRYLVKRTGEKVFLECVQDMDHENMFWYRQDPGLGLRLIYFSYDVKMKEKGDIPEGYSVSREKKERFSLILESASTNQTSMYLCASTLEGVGEQYFGPGTRLTVT.

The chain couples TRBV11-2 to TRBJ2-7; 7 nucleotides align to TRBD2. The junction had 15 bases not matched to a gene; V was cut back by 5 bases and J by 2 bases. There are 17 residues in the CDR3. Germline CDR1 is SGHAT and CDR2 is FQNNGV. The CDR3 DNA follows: TGTGCCAGCAGCCGCTTACCCGGGGGGTCCCTAACCTACGAGCAGTACTTC. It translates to CASSRLPGGSLTYEQYF.